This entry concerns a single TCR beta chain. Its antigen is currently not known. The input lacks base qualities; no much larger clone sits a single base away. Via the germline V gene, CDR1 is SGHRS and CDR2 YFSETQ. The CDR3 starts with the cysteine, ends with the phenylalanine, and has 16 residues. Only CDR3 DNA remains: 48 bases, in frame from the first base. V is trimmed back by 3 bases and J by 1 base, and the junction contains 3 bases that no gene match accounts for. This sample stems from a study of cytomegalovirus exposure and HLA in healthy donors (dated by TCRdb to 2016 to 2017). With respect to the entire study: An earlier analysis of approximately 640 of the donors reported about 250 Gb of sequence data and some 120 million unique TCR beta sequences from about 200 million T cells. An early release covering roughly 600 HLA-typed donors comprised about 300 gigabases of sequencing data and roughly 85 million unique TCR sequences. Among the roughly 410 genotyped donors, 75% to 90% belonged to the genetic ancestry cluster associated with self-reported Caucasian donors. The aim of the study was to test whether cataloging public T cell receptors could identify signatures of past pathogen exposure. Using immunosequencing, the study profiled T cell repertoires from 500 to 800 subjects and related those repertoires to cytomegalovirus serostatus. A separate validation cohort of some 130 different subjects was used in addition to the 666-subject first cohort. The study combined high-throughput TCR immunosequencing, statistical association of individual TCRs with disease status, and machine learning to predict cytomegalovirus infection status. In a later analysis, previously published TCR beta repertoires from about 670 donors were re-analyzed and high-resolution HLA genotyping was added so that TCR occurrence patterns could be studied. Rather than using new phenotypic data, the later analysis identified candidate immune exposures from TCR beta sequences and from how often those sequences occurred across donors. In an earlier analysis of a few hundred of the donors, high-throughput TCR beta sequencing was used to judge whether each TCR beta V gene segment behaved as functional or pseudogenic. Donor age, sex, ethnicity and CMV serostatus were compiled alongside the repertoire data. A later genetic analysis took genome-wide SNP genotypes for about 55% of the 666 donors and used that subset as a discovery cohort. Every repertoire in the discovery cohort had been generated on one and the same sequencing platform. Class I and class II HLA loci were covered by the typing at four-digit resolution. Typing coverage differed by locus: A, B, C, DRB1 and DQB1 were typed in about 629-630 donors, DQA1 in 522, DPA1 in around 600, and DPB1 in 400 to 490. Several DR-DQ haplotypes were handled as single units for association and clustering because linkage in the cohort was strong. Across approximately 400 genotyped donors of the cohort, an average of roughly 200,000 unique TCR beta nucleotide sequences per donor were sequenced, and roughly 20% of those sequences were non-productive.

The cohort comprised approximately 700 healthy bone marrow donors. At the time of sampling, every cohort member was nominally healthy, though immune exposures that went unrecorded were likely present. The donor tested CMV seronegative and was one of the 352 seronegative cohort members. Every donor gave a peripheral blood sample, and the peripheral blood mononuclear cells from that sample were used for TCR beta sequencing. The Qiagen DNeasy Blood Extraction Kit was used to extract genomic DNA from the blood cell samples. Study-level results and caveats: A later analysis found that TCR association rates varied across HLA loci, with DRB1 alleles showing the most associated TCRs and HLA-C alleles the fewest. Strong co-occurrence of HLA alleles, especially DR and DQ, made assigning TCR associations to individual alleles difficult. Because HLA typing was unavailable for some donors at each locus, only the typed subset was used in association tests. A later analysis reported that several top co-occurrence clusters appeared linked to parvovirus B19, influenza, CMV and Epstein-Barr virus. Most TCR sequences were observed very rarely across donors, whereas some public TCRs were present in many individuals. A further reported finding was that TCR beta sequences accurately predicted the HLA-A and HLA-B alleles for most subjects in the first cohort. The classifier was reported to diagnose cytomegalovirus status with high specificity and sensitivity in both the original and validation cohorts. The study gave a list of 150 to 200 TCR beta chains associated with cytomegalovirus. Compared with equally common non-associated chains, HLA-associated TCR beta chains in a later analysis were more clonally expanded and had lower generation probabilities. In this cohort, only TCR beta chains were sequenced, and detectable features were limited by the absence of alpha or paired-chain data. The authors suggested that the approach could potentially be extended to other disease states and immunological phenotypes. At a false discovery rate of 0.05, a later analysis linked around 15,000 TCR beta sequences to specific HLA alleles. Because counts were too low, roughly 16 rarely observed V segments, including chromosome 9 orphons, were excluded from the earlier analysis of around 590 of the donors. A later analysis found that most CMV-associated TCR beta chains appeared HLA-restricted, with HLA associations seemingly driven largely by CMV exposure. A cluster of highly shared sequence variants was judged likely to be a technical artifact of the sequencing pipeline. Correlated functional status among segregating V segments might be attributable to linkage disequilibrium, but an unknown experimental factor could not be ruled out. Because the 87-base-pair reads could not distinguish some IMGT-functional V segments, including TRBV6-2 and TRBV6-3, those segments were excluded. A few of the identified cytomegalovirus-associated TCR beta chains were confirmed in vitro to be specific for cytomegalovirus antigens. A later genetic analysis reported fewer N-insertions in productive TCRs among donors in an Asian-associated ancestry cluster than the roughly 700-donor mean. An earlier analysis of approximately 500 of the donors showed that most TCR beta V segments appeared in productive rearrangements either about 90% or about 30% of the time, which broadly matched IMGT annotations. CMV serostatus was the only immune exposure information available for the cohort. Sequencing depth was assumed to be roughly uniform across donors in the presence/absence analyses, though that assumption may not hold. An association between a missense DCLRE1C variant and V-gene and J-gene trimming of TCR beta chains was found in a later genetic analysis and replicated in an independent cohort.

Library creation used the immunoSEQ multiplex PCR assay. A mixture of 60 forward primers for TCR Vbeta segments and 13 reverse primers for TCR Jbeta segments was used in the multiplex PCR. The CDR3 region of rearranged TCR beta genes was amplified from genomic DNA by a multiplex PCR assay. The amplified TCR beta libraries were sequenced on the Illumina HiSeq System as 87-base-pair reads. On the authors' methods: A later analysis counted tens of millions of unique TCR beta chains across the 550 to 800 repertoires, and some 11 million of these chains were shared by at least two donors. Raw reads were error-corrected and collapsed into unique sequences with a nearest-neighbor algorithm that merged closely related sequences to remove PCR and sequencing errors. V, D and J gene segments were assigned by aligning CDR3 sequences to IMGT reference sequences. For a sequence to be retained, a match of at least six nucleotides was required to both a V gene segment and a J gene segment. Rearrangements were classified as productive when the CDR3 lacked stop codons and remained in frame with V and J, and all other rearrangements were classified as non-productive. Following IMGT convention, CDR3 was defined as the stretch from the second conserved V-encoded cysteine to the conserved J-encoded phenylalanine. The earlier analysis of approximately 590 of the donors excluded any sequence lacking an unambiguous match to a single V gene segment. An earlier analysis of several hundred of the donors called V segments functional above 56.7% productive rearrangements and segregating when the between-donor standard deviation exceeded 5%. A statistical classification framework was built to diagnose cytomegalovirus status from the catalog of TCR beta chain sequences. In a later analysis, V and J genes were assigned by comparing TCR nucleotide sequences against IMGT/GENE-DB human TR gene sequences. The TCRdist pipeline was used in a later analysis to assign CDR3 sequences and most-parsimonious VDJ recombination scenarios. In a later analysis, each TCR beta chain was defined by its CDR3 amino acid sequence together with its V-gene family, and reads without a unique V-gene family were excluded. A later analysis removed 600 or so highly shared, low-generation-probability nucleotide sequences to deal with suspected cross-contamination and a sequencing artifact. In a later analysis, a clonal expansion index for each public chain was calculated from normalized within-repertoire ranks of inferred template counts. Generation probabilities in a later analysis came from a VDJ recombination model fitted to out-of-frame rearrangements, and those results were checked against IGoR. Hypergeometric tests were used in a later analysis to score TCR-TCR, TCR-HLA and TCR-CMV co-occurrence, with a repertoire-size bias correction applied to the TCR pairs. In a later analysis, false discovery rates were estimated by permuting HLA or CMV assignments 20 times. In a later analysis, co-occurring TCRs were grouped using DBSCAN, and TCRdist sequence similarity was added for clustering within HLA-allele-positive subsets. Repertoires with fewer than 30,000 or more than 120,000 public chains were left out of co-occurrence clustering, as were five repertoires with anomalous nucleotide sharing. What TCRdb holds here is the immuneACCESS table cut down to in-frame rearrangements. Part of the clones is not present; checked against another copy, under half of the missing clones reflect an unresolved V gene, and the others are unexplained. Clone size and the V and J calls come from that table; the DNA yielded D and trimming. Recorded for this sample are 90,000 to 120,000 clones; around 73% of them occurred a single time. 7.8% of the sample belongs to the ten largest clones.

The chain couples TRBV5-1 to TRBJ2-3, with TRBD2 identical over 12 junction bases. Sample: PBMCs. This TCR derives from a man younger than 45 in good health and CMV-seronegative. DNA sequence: TGCGCCAGCAGCTATCGACTAGCGGGGGGCACAGATACGCAGTATTTT. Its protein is CASSYRLAGGTDTQYF.